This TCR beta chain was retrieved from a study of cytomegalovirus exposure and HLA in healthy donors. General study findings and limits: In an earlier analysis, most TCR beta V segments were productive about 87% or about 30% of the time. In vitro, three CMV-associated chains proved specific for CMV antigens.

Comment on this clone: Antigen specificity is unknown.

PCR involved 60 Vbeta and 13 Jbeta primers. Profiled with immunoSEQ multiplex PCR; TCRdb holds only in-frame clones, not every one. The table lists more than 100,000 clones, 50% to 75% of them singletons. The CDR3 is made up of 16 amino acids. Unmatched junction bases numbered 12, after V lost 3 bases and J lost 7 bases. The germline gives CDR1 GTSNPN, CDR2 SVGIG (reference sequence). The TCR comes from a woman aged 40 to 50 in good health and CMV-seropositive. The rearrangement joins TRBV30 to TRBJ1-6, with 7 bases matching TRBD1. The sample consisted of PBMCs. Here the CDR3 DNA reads TGTGCCTGGAGGGTTGGACCAGGGGGAGACAATTCACCCCTCCACTTT. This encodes CAWRVGPGGDNSPLHF.